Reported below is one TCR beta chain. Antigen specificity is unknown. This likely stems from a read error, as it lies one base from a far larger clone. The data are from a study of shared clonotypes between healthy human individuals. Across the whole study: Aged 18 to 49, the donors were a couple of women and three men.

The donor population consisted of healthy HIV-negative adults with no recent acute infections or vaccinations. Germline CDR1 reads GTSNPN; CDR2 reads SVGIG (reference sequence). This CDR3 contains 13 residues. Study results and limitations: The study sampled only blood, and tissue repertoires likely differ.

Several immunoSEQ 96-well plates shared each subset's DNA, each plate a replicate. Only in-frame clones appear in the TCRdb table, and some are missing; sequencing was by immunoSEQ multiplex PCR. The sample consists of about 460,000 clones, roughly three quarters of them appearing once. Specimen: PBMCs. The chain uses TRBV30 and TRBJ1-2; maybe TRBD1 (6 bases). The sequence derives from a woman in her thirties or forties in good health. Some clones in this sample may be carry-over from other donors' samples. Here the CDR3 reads CACSVGGPYGYTF. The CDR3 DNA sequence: TGTGCCTGTAGTGTTGGGGGCCCCTATGGCTACACCTTC.